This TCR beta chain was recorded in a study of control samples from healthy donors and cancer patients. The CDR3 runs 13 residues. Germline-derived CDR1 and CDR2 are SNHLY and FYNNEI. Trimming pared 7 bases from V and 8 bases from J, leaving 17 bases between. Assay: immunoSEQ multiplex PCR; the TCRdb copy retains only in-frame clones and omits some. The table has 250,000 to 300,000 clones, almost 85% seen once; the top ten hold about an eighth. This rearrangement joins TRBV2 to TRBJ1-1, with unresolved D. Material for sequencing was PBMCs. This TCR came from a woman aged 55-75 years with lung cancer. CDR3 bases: TGTGCCAGCACCGAGGATGGGCTCCGAGAAGCTTTCTTT. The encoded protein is CASTEDGLREAFF.